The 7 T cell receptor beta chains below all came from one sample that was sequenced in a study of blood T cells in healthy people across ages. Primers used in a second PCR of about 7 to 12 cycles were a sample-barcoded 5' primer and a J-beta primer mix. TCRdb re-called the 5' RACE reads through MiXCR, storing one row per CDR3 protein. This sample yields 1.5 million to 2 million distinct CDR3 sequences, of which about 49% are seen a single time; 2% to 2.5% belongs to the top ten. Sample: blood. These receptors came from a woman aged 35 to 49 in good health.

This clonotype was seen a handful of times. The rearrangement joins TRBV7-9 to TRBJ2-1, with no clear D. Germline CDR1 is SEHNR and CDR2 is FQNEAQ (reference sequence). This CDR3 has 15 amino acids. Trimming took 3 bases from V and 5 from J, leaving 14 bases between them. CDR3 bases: TGTGCCAGCAGCTTGTCCTGGCGGCCAGACAATGAGCAGTTCTTC. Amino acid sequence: CASSLSWRPDNEQFF.

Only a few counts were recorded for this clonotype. CDR3 region: CASSPDRGLTDTQYF. Here the CDR3 DNA reads TGTGCCAGCAGCCCGGACAGGGGCCTCACAGATACGCAGTATTTT. The V and J genes are TRBV12-3 or TRBV12-4 and TRBJ2-3; 9 bases agree with TRBD1. The CDR3 contains 15 residues. V shed 6 bases and J 2 bases; nucleotides not matched to a gene: 6.

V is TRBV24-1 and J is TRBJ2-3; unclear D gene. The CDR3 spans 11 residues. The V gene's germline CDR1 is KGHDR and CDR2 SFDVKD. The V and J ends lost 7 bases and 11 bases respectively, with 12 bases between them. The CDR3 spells CATRSGAVQYF. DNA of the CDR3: TGTGCCACCAGGTCAGGAGCTGTGCAGTATTTT.

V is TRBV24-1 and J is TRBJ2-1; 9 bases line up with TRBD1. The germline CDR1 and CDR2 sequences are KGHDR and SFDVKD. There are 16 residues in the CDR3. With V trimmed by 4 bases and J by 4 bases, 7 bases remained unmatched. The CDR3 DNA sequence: TGTGCCACCAGTGACGCGACAGGGGGTCGGTACAATGAGCAGTTCTTC. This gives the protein CATSDATGGRYNEQFF.

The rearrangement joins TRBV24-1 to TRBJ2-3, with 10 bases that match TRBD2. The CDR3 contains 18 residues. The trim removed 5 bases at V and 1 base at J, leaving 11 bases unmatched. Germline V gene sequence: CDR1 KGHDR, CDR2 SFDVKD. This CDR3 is CATSAGQQRGGGTDTQYF. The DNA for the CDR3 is TGTGCCACCAGTGCAGGCCAGCAGCGGGGGGGTGGCACAGATACGCAGTATTTT.

CDR3 bases: TGTGCCAGCAGCTGGACCAGGGGGCGTACGTCTGAAGCTTTCTTT. This gives the protein CASSWTRGRTSEAFF. The chain has TRBV7-2 and TRBJ1-1; 8 bases are a match to TRBD1. V was clipped by 4 bases and J by 6 bases; unmatched bases: 10. Germline assignment: CDR1 SGHTA and CDR2 FQGNSA. The CDR3 length is 15 residues.

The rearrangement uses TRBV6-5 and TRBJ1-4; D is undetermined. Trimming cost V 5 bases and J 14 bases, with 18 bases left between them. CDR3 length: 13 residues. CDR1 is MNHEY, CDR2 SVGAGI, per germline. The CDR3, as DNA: TGTGCCAGCAGTAACGGGCCTCATGGGGTCCTGTTTTTT. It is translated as CASSNGPHGVLFF.